This T cell receptor (beta chain) was recorded in a study of radiation and T cells in renal cell carcinoma. Looking at the study overall: Nephrectomy followed 15 Gy stereotactic body radiation by 4 weeks.

Measured with immunoSEQ multiplex PCR; TCRdb has only the in-frame clones, and not every one. This table holds about 160,000 clones, approximately 90% found once. This clone appeared a single time. This sample's time point: baseline pretreatment blood. The treatment was: 15 Gy SBRT to primary tumor, nephrectomy 4 weeks later. The origin of this receptor is a woman in her 70s with renal cell carcinoma. The source was blood, collected from a patient whose treatment included radiotherapy and nephrectomy.

DNA of the CDR3: TGTGCCAGCAGCTTAGCGACAGGAGCAAGGTTTAGCGAGCAGTACTTC. The encoded protein is CASSLATGARFSEQYF. The chain recombines TRBV7-2 with TRBJ2-7; D may be TRBD1 (6 bases). The CDR3 runs to 16 residues. V lost 0 bases and J lost 6, with 18 bases in between. Germline values: CDR1 SGHTA, CDR2 FQGNSA.